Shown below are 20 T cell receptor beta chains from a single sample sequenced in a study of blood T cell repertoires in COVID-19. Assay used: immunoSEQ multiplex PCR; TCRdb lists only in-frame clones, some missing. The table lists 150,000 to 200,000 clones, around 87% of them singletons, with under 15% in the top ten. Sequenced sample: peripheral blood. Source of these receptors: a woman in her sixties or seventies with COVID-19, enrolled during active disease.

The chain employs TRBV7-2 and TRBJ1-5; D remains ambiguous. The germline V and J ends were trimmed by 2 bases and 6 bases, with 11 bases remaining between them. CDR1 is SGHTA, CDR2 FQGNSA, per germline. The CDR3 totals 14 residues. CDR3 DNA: TGTGCCAGCAGCTTAAAGGAGGGAAGTCAGCCCCAGCATTTT. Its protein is CASSLKEGSQPQHF.

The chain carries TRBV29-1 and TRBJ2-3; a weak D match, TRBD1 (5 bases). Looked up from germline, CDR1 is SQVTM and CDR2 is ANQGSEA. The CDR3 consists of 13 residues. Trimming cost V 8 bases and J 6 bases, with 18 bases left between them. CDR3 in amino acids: CSSSNRLGDTQYF. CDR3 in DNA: TGCAGCTCATCCAACAGGTTGGGGGATACGCAGTATTTT.

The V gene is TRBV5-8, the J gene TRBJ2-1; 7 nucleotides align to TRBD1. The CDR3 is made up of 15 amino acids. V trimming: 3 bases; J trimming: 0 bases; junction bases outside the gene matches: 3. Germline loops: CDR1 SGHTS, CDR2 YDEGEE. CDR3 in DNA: TGTGCCAGCAGCTCACAGGGGAGCTCCTACAATGAGCAGTTCTTC. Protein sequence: CASSSQGSSYNEQFF. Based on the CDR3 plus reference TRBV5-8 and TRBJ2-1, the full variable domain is EAGVTQSPTHLIKTRGQQATLRCSPISGHTSVYWYQQALGLGLQFLLWYDEGEERNRGNFPPRFSGRQFPNYSSELNVNALELEDSALYLCASSSQGSSYNEQFFGPGTRLTVL.

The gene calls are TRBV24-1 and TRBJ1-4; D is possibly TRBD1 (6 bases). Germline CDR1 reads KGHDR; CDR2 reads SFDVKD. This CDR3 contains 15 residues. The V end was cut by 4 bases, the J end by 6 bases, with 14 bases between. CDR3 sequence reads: CATSDPTGPYEKLFF. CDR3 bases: TGTGCCACCAGTGACCCCACAGGGCCCTATGAAAAACTGTTTTTT.

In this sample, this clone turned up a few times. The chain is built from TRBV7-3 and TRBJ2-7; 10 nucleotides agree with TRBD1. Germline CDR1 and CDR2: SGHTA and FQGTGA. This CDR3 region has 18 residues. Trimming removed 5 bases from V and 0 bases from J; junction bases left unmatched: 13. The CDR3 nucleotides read TGTGCCAGCAGCCCAACCGGGACAGGGGCATCCTTCTCCTACGAGCAGTACTTC. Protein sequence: CASSPTGTGASFSYEQYF.

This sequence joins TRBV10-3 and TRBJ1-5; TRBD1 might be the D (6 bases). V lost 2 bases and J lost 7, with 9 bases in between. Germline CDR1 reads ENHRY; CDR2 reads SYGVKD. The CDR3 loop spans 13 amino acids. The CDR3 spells CAISEDRSQPQHF. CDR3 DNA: TGTGCCATCAGTGAGGACAGGTCCCAGCCCCAGCATTTT.

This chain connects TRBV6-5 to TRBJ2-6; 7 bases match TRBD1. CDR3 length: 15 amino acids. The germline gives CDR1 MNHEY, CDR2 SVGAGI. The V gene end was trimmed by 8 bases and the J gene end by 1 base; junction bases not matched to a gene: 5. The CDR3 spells CASGIQGSGANVLTF. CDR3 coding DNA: TGTGCCAGCGGGATACAGGGGTCTGGGGCCAACGTCCTGACTTTC.

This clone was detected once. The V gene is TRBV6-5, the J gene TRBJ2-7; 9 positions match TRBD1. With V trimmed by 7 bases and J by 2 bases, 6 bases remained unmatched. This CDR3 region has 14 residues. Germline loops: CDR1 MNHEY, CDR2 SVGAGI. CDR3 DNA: TGTGCCAGCAAAGTCGGACAGGGGACCTACGAGCAGTACTTC. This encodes CASKVGQGTYEQYF.

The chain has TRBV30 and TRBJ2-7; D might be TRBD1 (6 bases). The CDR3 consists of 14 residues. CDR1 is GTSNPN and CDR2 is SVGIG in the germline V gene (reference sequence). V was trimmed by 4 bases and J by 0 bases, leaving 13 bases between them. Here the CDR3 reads CAWNRDTFSYEQYF. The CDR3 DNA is TGTGCCTGGAACCGGGACACCTTCTCCTACGAGCAGTACTTC.

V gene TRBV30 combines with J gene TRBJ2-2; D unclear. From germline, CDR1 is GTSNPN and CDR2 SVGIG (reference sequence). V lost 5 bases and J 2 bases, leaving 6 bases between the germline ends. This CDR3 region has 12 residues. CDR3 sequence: CAWEANTGELFF. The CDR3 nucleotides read TGTGCCTGGGAAGCTAACACCGGGGAGCTGTTTTTT.

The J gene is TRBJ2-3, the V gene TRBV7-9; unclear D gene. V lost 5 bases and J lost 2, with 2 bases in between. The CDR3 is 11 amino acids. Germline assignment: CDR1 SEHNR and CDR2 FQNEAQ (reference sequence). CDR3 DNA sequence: TGTGCCAGCAGCCACACAGATACGCAGTATTTT. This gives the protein CASSHTDTQYF. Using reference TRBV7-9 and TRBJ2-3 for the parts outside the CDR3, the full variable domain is DTGVSQNPRHKITKRGQNVTFRCDPISEHNRLYWYRQTLGQGPEFLTYFQNEAQLEKSRLLSDRFSAERPKGSFSTLEIQRTEQGDSAMYLCASSHTDTQYFGPGTRLTVL.

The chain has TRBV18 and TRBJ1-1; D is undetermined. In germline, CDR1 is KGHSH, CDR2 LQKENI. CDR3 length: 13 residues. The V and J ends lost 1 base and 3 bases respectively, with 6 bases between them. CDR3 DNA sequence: TGTGCCAGCTCACCACGTATAGACACTGAAGCTTTCTTT. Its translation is CASSPRIDTEAFF.

The CDR3: CASSESNQPQHF. CDR3 coding DNA: TGTGCCAGCAGTGAGAGCAATCAGCCCCAGCATTTT. The V call is TRBV28, the J call TRBJ1-5; D is undetermined. The CDR3 has 12 residues. Germline assignment: CDR1 MDHEN and CDR2 SYDVKM. V lost 5 bases, J lost 1 base, and 3 bases lay in between.

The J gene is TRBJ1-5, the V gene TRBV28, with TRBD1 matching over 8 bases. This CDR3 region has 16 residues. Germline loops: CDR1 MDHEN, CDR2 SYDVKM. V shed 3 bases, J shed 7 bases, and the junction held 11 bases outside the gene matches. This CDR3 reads CASSLGRGQGPQPQHF. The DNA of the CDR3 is TGTGCCAGCAGTTTGGGGAGAGGACAGGGACCCCAGCCCCAGCATTTT.

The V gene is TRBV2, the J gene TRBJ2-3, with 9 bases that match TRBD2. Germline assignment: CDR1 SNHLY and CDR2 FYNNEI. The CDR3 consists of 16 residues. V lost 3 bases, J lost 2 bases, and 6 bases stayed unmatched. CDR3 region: CASSETSGDVTDTQYF. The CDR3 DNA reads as TGTGCCAGCAGTGAGACTAGCGGAGACGTCACAGATACGCAGTATTTT.

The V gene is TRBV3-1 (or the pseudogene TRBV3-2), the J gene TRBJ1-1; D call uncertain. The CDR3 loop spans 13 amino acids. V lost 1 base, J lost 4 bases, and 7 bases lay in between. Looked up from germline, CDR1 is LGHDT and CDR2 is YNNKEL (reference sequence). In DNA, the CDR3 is TGTGCCAGCAGCCAAGGGGCGGGCACTGAAGCTTTCTTT. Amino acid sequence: CASSQGAGTEAFF.

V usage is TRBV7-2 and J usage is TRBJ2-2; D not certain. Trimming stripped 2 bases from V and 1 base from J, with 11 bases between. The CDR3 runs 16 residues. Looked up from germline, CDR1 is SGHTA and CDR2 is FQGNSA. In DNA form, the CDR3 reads TGTGCCAGCAGCTTATTCAGACTCCGGAACACCGGGGAGCTGTTTTTT. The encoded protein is CASSLFRLRNTGELFF.

For the CDR3, the DNA is TGCGCCAGCAGCCTTTCGGCGGGAGGTGCAGATACGCAGTATTTT. This gives the protein CASSLSAGGADTQYF. V is TRBV5-1 and J is TRBJ2-3; TRBD2 agrees at 8 bases. The CDR3 contains 15 residues. CDR1 and CDR2 (germline): SGHRS, YFSETQ. V was clipped by 4 bases and J by 4 bases; unmatched bases: 8.

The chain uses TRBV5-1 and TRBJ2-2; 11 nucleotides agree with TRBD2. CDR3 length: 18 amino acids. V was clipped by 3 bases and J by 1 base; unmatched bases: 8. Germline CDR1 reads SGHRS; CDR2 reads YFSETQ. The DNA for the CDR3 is TGCGCCAGCAGCTGGCCACTAGCGGGAGAGTTGAACACCGGGGAGCTGTTTTTT. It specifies CASSWPLAGELNTGELFF.

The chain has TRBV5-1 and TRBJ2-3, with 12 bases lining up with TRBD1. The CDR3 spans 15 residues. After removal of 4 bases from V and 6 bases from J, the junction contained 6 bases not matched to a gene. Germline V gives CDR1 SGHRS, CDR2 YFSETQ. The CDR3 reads CASSPGTGGLDTQYF. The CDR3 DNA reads TGCGCCAGCAGCCCCGGGACAGGGGGCCTCGATACGCAGTATTTT.